The 27 T cell receptor beta chains given below trace back to one sample, sequenced in a study of beta chain features in type 1 diabetes. Reverse transcription of all isolated RNA meant that expressed TCRB transcripts were sequenced. Sequencing was performed with immunoSEQ multiplex PCR; in TCRdb, only in-frame clones are kept and a portion is missing. This table holds about 130,000 clones, roughly a tenth found once. The sequenced material came from central memory CD4+ T cells from blood. All receptors come from a man between 18 and 29 years old in good health.

This clone was detected a few times. The chain carries TRBV7-2 and TRBJ2-3, with 9 bases that match TRBD1. The CDR3 runs 16 residues. Per germline, CDR1 SGHTA and CDR2 FQGNSA. The J segment lost 2 bases and the V segment lost 4 bases, leaving 7 bases of the junction unmatched. The CDR3 is CASSWLGQGFTDTQYF. The CDR3 DNA reads as TGTGCCAGCAGCTGGTTAGGACAGGGGTTCACAGATACGCAGTATTTT.

J is TRBJ1-2 and V is TRBV7-3, with 8 nucleotides matching TRBD1. Trimming took 5 bases from V and 6 from J; bases not matched to a gene: 5. Germline assignment: CDR1 SGHTA and CDR2 FQGTGA. This CDR3 has 13 residues. The chain's CDR3 is CASSGQGFNGYTF. CDR3 DNA sequence: TGTGCCAGCAGCGGACAGGGTTTCAATGGCTACACCTTC.

V gene TRBV5-1 combines with J gene TRBJ2-7; D remains ambiguous. The length of the CDR3 is 14 residues. Deletions cut 1 base from V and 1 base from J, with 9 bases between. Germline V CDR1 and CDR2: SGHRS, YFSETQ. Written as DNA, the CDR3 is TGCGCCAGCAGCTTGTACAGCAGTTCCTACGAGCAGTACTTC. Translated: CASSLYSSSYEQYF.

This clone appeared a few times. The chain combines TRBV2 with TRBJ1-4; 10 nucleotides agree with TRBD1. The CDR3 has 15 residues. The J segment lost 6 bases and the V segment lost 5 bases, leaving 6 bases of the junction unmatched. Germline V CDR1 and CDR2: SNHLY, FYNNEI. CDR3 protein: CASSPDRGPDEKLFF. For the CDR3, the DNA is TGTGCCAGCAGTCCAGACAGGGGGCCCGATGAAAAACTGTTTTTT.

The chain couples TRBV7-9 to TRBJ2-5, with TRBD2 matching over 9 bases. The CDR3 is 15 amino acids. Trimming removed 5 bases from V and 2 bases from J; junction bases left unmatched: 6. In germline, CDR1 is SEHNR, CDR2 FQNEAQ (reference sequence). The CDR3 nucleotides are TGTGCCAGCAGCCCCATAGCGGGGGAGCAAGAGACCCAGTACTTC. It encodes CASSPIAGEQETQYF.

At least ten counts were recorded for this clone. The chain links TRBV4-3 to TRBJ2-5; D might be TRBD2 (5 bases). The V gene's germline CDR1 is LGHNA and CDR2 YSLEER. The germline V and J ends were trimmed by 1 base and 4 bases, with 10 bases remaining between them. This CDR3 is built from 14 residues. In DNA form, the CDR3 reads TGCGCCAGCAGCCAAGGTCCGGGAAGAGAGACCCAGTACTTC. Its protein is CASSQGPGRETQYF.

The chain is built from TRBV5-6 and TRBJ2-2; TRBD1 matches at 9 bases. Per germline, CDR1 SGHDT and CDR2 YYEEEE. V lost 4 bases and J lost 6; bases outside the gene matches: 10. The CDR3 runs 16 residues. The CDR3 nucleotides are TGTGCCAGCAGCACCCGGGACAGGGCTTCGTCCGGGGAGCTGTTTTTT. It codes for CASSTRDRASSGELFF. Supplemented by reference TRBV5-6 and TRBJ2-2, the full variable domain reads DAGVTQSPTHLIKTRGQQVTLRCSPKSGHDTVSWYQQALGQGPQFIFQYYEEEERQRGNFPDRFSGHQFPNYSSELNVNALLLGDSALYLCASSTRDRASSGELFFGEGSRLTVL.

This clone was seen more than once but under ten times. This chain joins TRBV9 and TRBJ2-7; 7 positions match TRBD1. The CDR3 covers 16 residues. After removal of 3 bases from V and 3 bases from J, the junction contained 12 bases not matched to a gene. Per germline, CDR1 SGDLS and CDR2 YYNGEE. The CDR3 bases are TGTGCCAGCAGCGAAGCCGTCGGACAGGTCAGCTACGAGCAGTACTTC. Amino acid sequence: CASSEAVGQVSYEQYF. The entire variable domain, with the rest obtained from reference TRBV9 and TRBJ2-7, is as follows: DSGVTQTPKHLITATGQRVTLRCSPRSGDLSVYWYQQSLDQGLQFLIQYYNGEERAKGNILERFSAQQFPDLHSELNLSSLELGDSALYFCASSEAVGQVSYEQYFGPGTRLTVT.

This clone was seen many times. This chain joins TRBV15 and TRBJ1-4, with 7 positions matching TRBD1. Germline V gives CDR1 LNHNV, CDR2 YYDKDF (reference sequence). This CDR3 has 15 amino acids. J gave up 8 bases and V 0 bases, and 6 bases lay outside the gene matches. CDR3 sequence reads: CATSRDGQVGEKLFF. Written as DNA, the CDR3 is TGTGCCACCAGCAGAGATGGACAGGTTGGCGAAAAACTGTTTTTT.

This clone appeared a few times. V and J are TRBV6-6 and TRBJ2-7; weak D call: TRBD1 (6 bases). The V and J ends lost 7 bases and 4 bases respectively, with 17 bases between them. This CDR3 spans 14 amino acids. The germline gives CDR1 MNHNY, CDR2 SVGAGI (reference sequence). CDR3 coding DNA: TGTGCCAGCACCAGAGACAGGAATGCGTACGAGCAGTACTTC. Translation: CASTRDRNAYEQYF.

This clone has more than one count but fewer than ten. The CDR3 is CASSIQGGNSPLHF. The CDR3 DNA reads TGTGCCAGCAGCATCCAGGGTGGTAATTCACCCCTCCACTTT. This chain uses TRBV7-2 with TRBJ1-6; perhaps TRBD1 as D (5 bases). Germline values: CDR1 SGHTA, CDR2 FQGNSA. Between the trimmed V and J ends, which lost 5 bases and 6 bases, there was a span of 11 bases. The CDR3 loop spans 14 amino acids. Together with reference TRBV7-2 and TRBJ1-6, the CDR3 gives the full variable domain: GAGVSQSPSNKVTEKGKDVELRCDPISGHTALYWYRQSLGQGLEFLIYFQGNSAPDKSGLPSDRFSAERTGGSVSTLTIQRTQQEDSAVYLCASSIQGGNSPLHFGNGTRLTVT.

This clone came up a few times. The chain couples TRBV30 to TRBJ1-5, with TRBD1 as a possible D gene (5 bases). In germline, CDR1 is GTSNPN, CDR2 SVGIG (reference sequence). V lost 5 bases, J lost 1 base, and 12 bases lay in between. CDR3 length equals 14 residues. This chain's CDR3 is CAWSQGASNQPQHF. The CDR3 DNA sequence: TGTGCCTGGTCCCAGGGCGCGAGCAATCAGCCCCAGCATTTT.

A few counts support this clone. The chain combines TRBV11-2 with TRBJ2-7; TRBD1 is a possible D gene (5 bases). V lost 5 bases, J lost 6 bases, and 20 bases lay in between. CDR1 SGHAT and CDR2 FQNNGV come from the germline V gene. The CDR3 covers 15 residues. The CDR3 is CASSLVQGRRGEQYF. The CDR3 nucleotides are TGTGCCAGCAGCCTAGTGCAGGGCAGGCGTGGCGAGCAGTACTTC.

The V gene is TRBV5-6, the J gene TRBJ2-3; possible D gene TRBD2, 7 bases. The CDR3 spans 14 residues. Germline V gene sequence: CDR1 SGHDT, CDR2 YYEEEE. Trimming shortened V by 2 bases and J by 5 bases, and 12 bases separated the two germline ends. The CDR3 region has the DNA TGTGCCAGCAGCTTACGAGGGGGGGGAGATACGCAGTATTTT. Translating it yields CASSLRGGGDTQYF.

This clone was recorded a few times. V usage is TRBV7-9 and J usage is TRBJ1-5; TRBD1 aligns across 7 bases. The CDR3 length is 15 residues. CDR1 SEHNR and CDR2 FQNEAQ come from the germline V gene (reference sequence). The ends lost 5 bases at V and 6 bases at J; junction bases unmatched: 10. The CDR3 nucleotides read TGTGCCAGCAGCCCAATTGGGGCAGGGGGTCAGCCCCAGCATTTT. Amino acid sequence: CASSPIGAGGQPQHF.

A few counts support this clone. This chain uses TRBV7-9 with TRBJ1-1; D call uncertain. Germline V gene lookup returns CDR1 SEHNR and CDR2 FQNEAQ (reference sequence). This CDR3 is 11 amino acids long. Trimming removed 1 base at V and 7 bases at J, with 4 bases between. Here the CDR3 reads CASSLVSEAFF. DNA for the CDR3: TGTGCCAGCAGCTTAGTGAGTGAAGCTTTCTTT.

The chain couples TRBV2 to TRBJ1-5; possibly TRBD1 for D (5 bases). Looked up from germline, CDR1 is SNHLY and CDR2 is FYNNEI. V lost 5 bases to trimming and J lost 0 bases, with 8 bases between them. The length of the CDR3 is 14 residues. CDR3 residues: CASSQGRSNQPQHF. The CDR3 DNA follows: TGTGCCAGCAGTCAGGGTCGTAGCAATCAGCCCCAGCATTTT.

The chain recombines TRBV7-2 with TRBJ2-3, with 8 bases matching TRBD1. Trimming removed 4 bases from V and 4 bases from J; junction bases left unmatched: 4. Germline CDR1 SGHTA, CDR2 FQGNSA. The CDR3 spans 14 residues. CDR3 region: CASSSGQGSDTQYF. The CDR3 DNA reads TGTGCCAGCAGCTCCGGACAGGGATCAGATACGCAGTATTTT.

The rearrangement uses TRBV30 and TRBJ1-4, with 7 bases matching TRBD1. The CDR3 totals 14 residues. Losses at the gene ends were 2 bases for V and 8 bases for J; bases not matched to a gene: 8. Germline V CDR1 and CDR2: GTSNPN, SVGIG (reference sequence). This chain's CDR3 is CAWSSPGTVEKLFF. CDR3 coding DNA: TGTGCCTGGAGTTCCCCAGGGACAGTGGAAAAACTGTTTTTT.

The CDR3 DNA reads TGTGCCAGCAGCTTAGCGCCGGGGAATAGCAATCAGCCCCAGCATTTT. Translated, it gives CASSLAPGNSNQPQHF. V is TRBV7-6 and J is TRBJ1-5; D ambiguous. CDR3 length: 16 amino acids. CDR1 SGHVS and CDR2 FNYEAQ come from the germline V gene. Trimming removed 0 bases at V and 0 bases at J, with 9 bases between.

This clone was detected only a few times. The chain recombines TRBV18 with TRBJ2-3; 10 nucleotides match TRBD2. The CDR3 loop spans 15 amino acids. V gave up 6 bases and J gave up 2 bases; unmatched junction bases: 5. Germline V CDR1 and CDR2: KGHSH, LQKENI. The CDR3 is CASSPSGGITDTQYF. CDR3 nucleotides: TGTGCCAGCTCCCCTAGCGGGGGAATCACAGATACGCAGTATTTT. Together with reference TRBV18 and TRBJ2-3, the CDR3 gives the full variable domain: NAGVMQNPRHLVRRRGQEARLRCSPMKGHSHVYWYRQLPEEGLKFMVYLQKENIIDESGMPKERFSAEFPKEGPSILRIQQVVRGDSAAYFCASSPSGGITDTQYFGPGTRLTVL.

The chain carries TRBV6-5 and TRBJ1-3, with 9 bases lining up with TRBD1. Germline V lookup: CDR1 MNHEY, CDR2 SVGAGI. After removal of 2 bases from V and 0 bases from J, the junction contained 2 bases not matched to a gene. This CDR3 is 16 amino acids long. The CDR3 loop reads CASSYTGGRSGNTIYF. The DNA of the CDR3 is TGTGCCAGCAGTTACACAGGGGGCCGCTCTGGAAACACCATATATTTT.

The chain links TRBV7-9 to TRBJ1-2, with TRBD1 identical over 7 bases. This CDR3 is built from 15 residues. Germline CDR1 SEHNR, CDR2 FQNEAQ (reference sequence). Trimming took 4 bases from V and 12 from J; bases not matched to a gene: 17. The CDR3: CASSSSQGTTTADTF. The DNA for the CDR3 is TGTGCCAGCAGCTCCTCACAGGGGACCACCACGGCAGACACCTTC.

Only a few counts were recorded for this clone. The chain combines TRBV5-4 with TRBJ1-6; 7 bases are shared with TRBD1. With V trimmed by 0 bases and J by 6 bases, 3 bases remained unmatched. Looked up from germline, CDR1 is SGHNT and CDR2 is YYREEE (reference sequence). This CDR3 is built from 15 residues. CDR3 residues: CASSLARDSNSPLHF. Here the CDR3 DNA reads TGTGCCAGCAGCTTGGCCAGGGACAGTAATTCACCCCTCCACTTT.

The CDR3 nucleotides are TGCGCCAGCAGCCAACCCCTAGCGGGGGGGAACAATGAGCAGTTCTTC. Its translation is CASSQPLAGGNNEQFF. The rearrangement links TRBV4-1 to TRBJ2-1, with 12 bases matching TRBD2. V was pared by 2 bases and J by 5 bases, with 4 bases of the junction left unmatched. Germline loops: CDR1 MGHRA, CDR2 YSYEKL. There are 16 residues in the CDR3.

The chain joins TRBV7-3 to TRBJ2-7; 8 bases match TRBD2. The CDR3 runs 14 residues. CDR1 SGHTA and CDR2 FQGTGA come from the germline V gene. J gave up 5 bases and V 1 base, and 4 bases lay outside the gene matches. This CDR3 is CASSLSGGFDEQYF. The DNA for the CDR3 is TGTGCCAGCAGCTTAAGCGGGGGGTTCGACGAGCAGTACTTC.

This clone is medium-sized (0.01 to 0.1%). The chain has TRBV28 and TRBJ2-1; TRBD2 might be the D (5 bases). The CDR3 sequence is 15 residues long. V was pared by 4 bases and J by 4 bases, with 14 bases between. Germline V gene sequence: CDR1 MDHEN, CDR2 SYDVKM. The CDR3 loop is CASSSQTTTYNEQFF. The CDR3 DNA follows: TGTGCCAGCAGTTCCCAGACTACTACATACAATGAGCAGTTCTTC.